This T cell receptor beta chain was identified during a study of cytomegalovirus exposure and HLA in healthy donors. Study-level results: Sequences of the TCR beta chain were said to predict the HLA-A and HLA-B alleles of most subjects accurately. Association of a missense DCLRE1C variant with TCR beta V- and J-gene trimming was reported in a later analysis. Sequencing artifact likely explains a cluster of highly shared sequence variants. The classifier, whose performance was assessed in both the original and validation cohorts, reportedly diagnosed cytomegalovirus status with high specificity and sensitivity.

Comment on this clone: Its antigen is unidentified.

The PCR was carried out with 60 Vbeta primers and 13 Jbeta primers. Data came from immunoSEQ multiplex PCR; TCRdb stores just in-frame clones and leaves some out. Counted here are approximately 170,000 clones, 75% to 90% occurring once; the ten biggest clones make up 1%. The sequenced sample was PBMCs. This TCR was recovered from a boy aged 2 to 9 in good health and CMV-seronegative.

DNA of the CDR3: TGTGCCAGCAGTGAAGTCGGGACAGCCTTTAATCAGCCCCAGCATTTT. It yields the protein CASSEVGTAFNQPQHF. This chain links TRBV6-1 with TRBJ1-5; 7 bases align to TRBD1. The length of the CDR3 is 16 residues. V lost 1 base and J lost 4; bases outside the gene matches: 7. Germline CDR1 MNHNS, CDR2 SASEGT.